The clone carrying this T cell receptor beta chain was observed at least ten times. The antigen is undetermined. This specimen belongs to a study of T cells in Graves' hyperthyroidism and ophthalmopathy. The overall study: Blood from the periphery was taken at initial diagnosis, before any treatment. Overall study findings and caveats: Separation of ophthalmopathy from stable hyperthyroidism was achieved by a 13 V-J model. Most thyroid clonotypes expanded above 0.001 appeared in blood too.

TCR beta CDR3 region amplification was performed from RNA transcripts. Carried out on the TCR CDR3, a first-round RT-PCR used the HTBI primer set. TCRdb recomputed calls from the multiplex PCR reads with MiXCR, one row per CDR3 protein. The data show about 740,000 distinct CDR3 sequences, with about 14% seen just once and 9.5% to 13% held by the top ten. The CDR3 has 15 residues. Trimming took off 5 bases at V and 2 bases at J, with 14 bases between the two ends. CDR1 and CDR2 from the germline V gene are MNHNS and SASEGT. The rearrangement uses TRBV6-1 and TRBJ2-3; D is ambiguous. Sequencing was performed on blood. This TCR was sampled from a woman aged 18-30 years with Graves' hyperthyroidism. In DNA form, the CDR3 reads TGTGCCAGCAGTTCCAGCAACCAACCCACAGATACGCAGTATTTT. Translating gives CASSSSNQPTDTQYF.